This passage covers 5 T cell receptor beta chains from one sample sequenced in a study of shared clonotypes between healthy human individuals. Assay: immunoSEQ multiplex PCR; the TCRdb copy retains only in-frame clones and omits some. The data contain roughly 2,500,000 clones, more than 85% of them singletons. Input material: naive CD4+ T cells from PBMCs. The subset: CD45RA+ positively selected. All receptors derive from a man aged 18 to 30 in good health. Some clones in this sample may be carry-over from other donors' samples.

The chain recombines TRBV5-1 with TRBJ1-5; TRBD1 matches 10 bases. J was trimmed by 2 bases and V by 0 bases; bases with no gene match: 5. CDR3 length: 17 residues. Germline CDR1 reads SGHRS; CDR2 reads YFSETQ. CDR3 amino acids: CASSLGGTGDGNQPQHF. The CDR3 DNA follows: TGCGCCAGCAGCTTGGGAGGGACAGGGGACGGCAATCAGCCCCAGCATTTT.

The rearrangement links TRBV4-1 to TRBJ2-5; TRBD1 might be the D (5 bases). Germline CDR1 reads MGHRA; CDR2 reads YSYEKL. The CDR3 spans 14 residues. V shed 2 bases and J shed 6 bases, with 13 bases lying between them. The CDR3, as DNA: TGCGCCAGCAGCCAAAGTGTAGGGGTAAAGACCCAGTACTTC. Protein product: CASSQSVGVKTQYF.

Concerning this clone: The sample contains more than one DNA sequence encoding this CDR3. The V call is TRBV4-3, the J call TRBJ2-7; D not certain. This CDR3 contains 15 residues. V was cut by 0 bases and J by 3 bases, with 12 bases left in between. Per the germline V gene, CDR1 is LGHNA and CDR2 is YSLEER. The CDR3 sequence is CASSQDRGRSYEQYF. The CDR3 DNA is TGCGCCAGCAGCCAAGATCGTGGACGTAGCTACGAGCAGTACTTC.

V usage is TRBV7-3 and J usage is TRBJ2-1, with 12 bases aligning to TRBD2. The CDR3 loop spans 17 amino acids. Losses at the gene ends were 4 bases for V and 3 bases for J; bases not matched to a gene: 7. The germline gives CDR1 SGHTA, CDR2 FQGTGA. In nucleotides, the CDR3 is TGTGCCAGCAGCTCCGGGACTAGCGGGCCGAACTACAATGAGCAGTTCTTC. Its protein product is CASSSGTSGPNYNEQFF.

The rearrangement links TRBV2 to TRBJ1-2; a possible D gene is TRBD1 (5 bases). Germline loops: CDR1 SNHLY, CDR2 FYNNEI. This CDR3 has 15 amino acids. V lost 0 bases to trimming and J lost 6 bases, with 14 bases between them. The CDR3 is CASSEASWGYHGYTF. DNA of the CDR3: TGTGCCAGCAGTGAAGCAAGTTGGGGGTATCATGGCTACACCTTC.